The rows below give T cell receptor beta chains drawn from one sample of a study of a mutant IDH1 vaccine in newly diagnosed glioma. Repertoires were generated with immunoSEQ multiplex PCR, while TCRdb's copy carries only in-frame clones and drops some. The sample has about 94,000 clones, roughly 89% seen once; the top ten hold 0.6% to 0.95%. For these receptors, no antigen is known. The source material was PBMCs, sampled from a glioma patient whose treatment included an IDH1 peptide vaccine. These receptors were collected from a woman between 45 and 60 years old with glioma. Both conserved end residues are part of each CDR3. Each record gives: clone size, V gene, D gene, J gene, CDR3 DNA, CDR3 protein. D genes are given only for firm matches. Size values are once, few and many counts, or a class for expanded clones, and some rows have none.

NA,TRBV9,NA,TRBJ2-7,TGTGCCAGCAGCGTAGGAGGGTCCCCCTCCTACGAGCAGTACTTC,CASSVGGSPSYEQYF
once,TRBV30,TRBD1,TRBJ1-5,TGTGCCTGGGGACAGGGGCCTTATCAGCCCCAGCATTTT,CAWGQGPYQPQHF
NA,TRBV27,NA,TRBJ2-6,TGTGCCAGCAGTCCGTCAGGGTTACGTCGGTCTGGGGCCAACGTCCTGACTTTC,CASSPSGLRRSGANVLTF
NA,TRBV28,NA,TRBJ2-7,TGTGCCAGCTGGACGGGGTCGCACGAGCAGTACTTC,CASWTGSHEQYF
NA,TRBV27,NA,TRBJ2-3,TGTGCCAGCAGTTTAGTGAGACCCTCCCCCACAGATACGCAGTATTTT,CASSLVRPSPTDTQYF
NA,TRBV13,NA,TRBJ2-5,TGTGCCAGCAGCTCCCGGGAGACCCAGTACTTC,CASSSRETQYF
NA,TRBV30,TRBD1,TRBJ1-6,TGTGCCTGGAAAGGGGACAGGGGTTCACCCCTCCACTTT,CAWKGDRGSPLHF
NA,TRBV18,NA,TRBJ2-5,TGTGCCAGCTCACCGAAGGCGGGACAGCAAGAGACCCAGTACTTC,CASSPKAGQQETQYF
NA,TRBV19,TRBD2,TRBJ2-5,TGTGCCAGTAGTCAAGGACTAGCGGGAGGGCTTCTAGGGGCGAAGACCCAGTACTTC,CASSQGLAGGLLGAKTQYF
NA,TRBV30,TRBD1,TRBJ2-1,TGTGCCTGGAGCGACAGGGGGTGGGACAATGAGCAGTTCTTC,CAWSDRGWDNEQFF
NA,TRBV6-1,TRBD1,TRBJ1-4,TGTGCCAGCTCCGACAGGGCAACTAATGAAAAACTGTTTTTT,CASSDRATNEKLFF
NA,TRBV7-3,NA,TRBJ2-1,TGTGCCAGCAGCTTCAGCGACAGGCACAATGAGCAGTTCTTC,CASSFSDRHNEQFF
NA,TRBV5-1,TRBD1,TRBJ2-1,TGCGCCAGCAGCTTGTATAGGGGGCCCTACAATGAGCAGTTCTTC,CASSLYRGPYNEQFF
few,TRBV28,NA,TRBJ2-4,TGTGCCAGCAGTTCCGTATTTTCAGCCAAAAACATTCAGTACTTC,CASSSVFSAKNIQYF
NA,TRBV4-2,NA,TRBJ2-7,TGTGCCAGCAGCCAAGAAGCTAGCGCTAGCTCCTACGAGCAGTACTTC,CASSQEASASSYEQYF
NA,TRBV12-5,TRBD2,TRBJ2-1,TGTGCTAGTGGGGGGACTAGCGGGGCCACCGACAATGAGCAGTTCTTC,CASGGTSGATDNEQFF
NA,TRBV29-1,TRBD2,TRBJ2-1,TGCAGCGTTCCCAGCGGGAGATGGGAGCAGTTCTTC,CSVPSGRWEQFF
NA,TRBV7-2,TRBD1,TRBJ2-7,TGTGCCAGCAGTCCCCGGGACAGGGCGGCCTACGAGCAGTACTTC,CASSPRDRAAYEQYF
NA,TRBV5-5,TRBD1,TRBJ1-1,TGTGCCAGCAGCTTCGGACAGGGAGCTTTCTTT,CASSFGQGAFF
NA,TRBV19,NA,TRBJ2-4,TGTGCCAGTAGTATTGGCGGGACGTACATTCAGTACTTC,CASSIGGTYIQYF
NA,TRBV5-1,TRBD1,TRBJ1-6,TGCGCCAGCAGCTTGGGGACAGGGGGCACTTCACCCCTCCACTTT,CASSLGTGGTSPLHF
NA,TRBV19,TRBD1,TRBJ2-7,TGTGCCAGTAGACAACAGCAGGGGGCGTGGTACGAGCAGTACTTC,CASRQQQGAWYEQYF
NA,TRBV28,TRBD2,TRBJ2-3,TGTGCCTTCGGGGGGGAGTTAACAGATACGCAGTATTTT,CAFGGELTDTQYF
NA,TRBV28,NA,TRBJ2-7,TGTGCCAGCACGTCGATTCGGCTCTACGAGCAGTACTTC,CASTSIRLYEQYF